This T cell receptor (beta chain) was sequenced for a study of T cell responses to AZD1222 COVID-19 vaccine. Findings and limits, study-wide: Researchers took repertoire samples only after the peak T cell response had come.

Profiling relied on immunoSEQ multiplex PCR, and the TCRdb table lists in-frame clones only, not all of them. The table lists approximately 91,000 clones, 70% to 90% of them singletons, with about 14% in the top ten. Remarks on this clone: Its antigen is as yet unknown.

The sequencing here drew on peripheral blood, taken on day 0 of AZD1222 vaccination. This TCR came from an adult in good health.

CDR3 amino acids: CASTPRDRNTEAFF. The DNA of the CDR3 is TGTGCCAGCACACCCCGGGACAGGAACACTGAAGCTTTCTTT. This chain uses TRBV27 with TRBJ1-1, with 7 bases identical to TRBD1. This CDR3 is built from 14 residues. The V and J ends lost 7 bases and 1 base, in that order; junction bases with no gene match: 6. Germline CDR1 MNHEY, CDR2 SMNVEV (reference sequence).